This TCR beta chain derives from a study of blood T cell repertoires in COVID-19. Study information: In each case, the material was cDNA or gDNA derived from T cells, B-cell-depleted T cells, or PBMCs.

With 0 bases clipped from V and 6 bases from J, the junction kept 2 bases outside the gene matches. The CDR3 totals 14 residues. In germline, CDR1 is MDHEN, CDR2 SYDVKM. This table comes from immunoSEQ multiplex PCR, and its TCRdb copy is limited to in-frame clones, with some not included. The sample has more than 90,000 clones, roughly 72% seen once. Sequenced: peripheral blood. This TCR was sampled from a woman aged 55-70 years in a cohort sampled during active or convalescent COVID-19. The chain recombines TRBV28 with TRBJ1-5, with TRBD1 matching 7 bases. The DNA of the CDR3 is TGTGCCAGCAGTTTATGGGACAGGAGTCAGCCCCAGCATTTT. Translating gives CASSLWDRSQPQHF.